The next 23 T cell receptor beta chains were all read from a single sample in a study of vaccination and CD4 T cells after COVID-19 (dated by TCRdb to the early 2020s). The treatment or condition label, as the study defines it: approximately nine-day PBMC culture with coronavirus spike peptide pools or control peptides (ViraFEST assay). Library generation was performed with PCR. The sample was run on an Illumina iSeq 100. DNA from cultured CD4+ T cells was subjected to TCR sequencing with the Oncomine TCR Beta short-read assay at the Johns Hopkins FTIC core. TCRdb's own reprocessing of the public reads used fastp at Q25 and MiXCR and kept productive beta chains. One record per CDR3 amino acid sequence lists the most common genes and DNA. The sample has 14,000 to 15,000 distinct CDR3 sequences on record, 40% to 60% of them singletons. The ten biggest clones cover more than 25% of the sample. No antigens are known for them.

The sample was cultured CD4+ T cells from blood, taken after SARS-CoV-2 vaccination. The source of these receptors is a human donor with COVID-19.

The rearrangement links TRBV6-8 to TRBJ2-7, with 9 bases lining up with TRBD1. Trimming removed 0 bases from V and 5 bases from J; junction bases left unmatched: 2. Germline CDR1 and CDR2: MNHGY and SAAAGT. The CDR3 runs to 14 residues. CDR3 bases: TGTGCCAGCAGTTACTCGGGACAGGGCCACGAGCAGTACTTC. Translating it yields CASSYSGQGHEQYF.

The V call is TRBV12-3 or TRBV12-4, the J call TRBJ2-7, with 9 bases matching TRBD1. V shed 7 bases, J shed 6 bases, and the junction held 10 bases outside the gene matches. The CDR3 has 14 residues. The CDR3 DNA follows: TGTGCCAGCAATTTTAGGGGACAGGGAGGCGAGCAGTACTTC. It codes for CASNFRGQGGEQYF.

The chain carries TRBV20-1 and TRBJ2-7; 8 bases match TRBD2. This CDR3 region has 15 residues. Germline V lookup: CDR1 DFQATT, CDR2 SNEGSKA (reference sequence). After removal of 0 bases from V and 3 bases from J, the junction contained 7 bases not matched to a gene. CDR3 residues: CSARDLRGGNYEQYF. The DNA of the CDR3 is TGCAGTGCTAGAGACCTTCGCGGGGGGAACTACGAGCAGTACTTC.

This chain uses TRBV10-2 with TRBJ1-1, with 8 positions matching TRBD1. Germline V gene lookup returns CDR1 WSHSY and CDR2 SAAADI. CDR3 length equals 16 residues. V dropped 7 bases and J dropped 0; count of bases not matched to a gene: 10. DNA of the CDR3: TGCGCCAGCACCGCGGGGGGGACAGGTATGAACACTGAAGCTTTCTTT. It encodes CASTAGGTGMNTEAFF.

This clonotype has a handful of counts. V is TRBV11-1 and J is TRBJ2-5; D perhaps matches TRBD2 (5 bases). Trimming removed 1 base from V and 4 bases from J, with 7 bases in between. The CDR3 consists of 13 residues. The germline CDR1 and CDR2 sequences are SGHAT and FQDESV (reference sequence). CDR3 residues: CASSLVAGETQYF. The CDR3 region has the DNA TGTGCCAGCAGCTTAGTGGCGGGAGAGACCCAGTACTTC.

The J gene is TRBJ1-1, the V gene TRBV24-1, with D unclear. The CDR3 runs 13 residues. Germline CDR1 reads KGHDR; CDR2 reads SFDVKD. V was pared by 4 bases and J by 1 base, with 6 bases between. The CDR3 DNA reads TGTGCCACCAGTGAATCCAAGAACACTGAAGCTTTCTTT. Amino acids: CATSESKNTEAFF.

This rearrangement joins TRBV2 to TRBJ2-7, with D unresolved. Germline CDR1 reads SNHLY; CDR2 reads FYNNEI. V lost 8 bases, J lost 2 bases, and 10 bases lay in between. CDR3 length equals 12 residues. The CDR3: CASGVYAYEQYF. Here the CDR3 DNA reads TGTGCCAGCGGGGTATACGCCTACGAGCAGTACTTC. The variable domain in full, completed from reference TRBV2 and TRBJ2-7, reads EPEVTQTPSHQVTQMGQEVILRCVPISNHLYFYWYRQILGQKVEFLVSFYNNEISEKSEIFDDQFSVERPDGSNFTLKIRSTKLEDSAMYFCASGVYAYEQYFGPGTRLTVT.

The rearrangement links TRBV7-8 to TRBJ2-3; D is possibly TRBD2 (6 bases). Between the trimmed V and J ends, which lost 8 bases and 5 bases, there was a span of 23 bases. CDR1 is SGHVS and CDR2 is FQNEAQ in the germline V gene. The length of the CDR3 is 16 residues. CDR3 sequence reads: CASRPLDRRARDTQYF. The CDR3 bases are TGTGCCAGCCGACCGCTAGATAGGAGGGCCCGAGATACGCAGTATTTT.

The chain uses TRBV10-2 and TRBJ1-1; D call uncertain. V lost 3 bases to trimming and J lost 1 base, with 6 bases between them. This CDR3 has 13 residues. Germline CDR1 reads WSHSY; CDR2 reads SAAADI. The CDR3 coding sequence is TGCGCCAGCAGTGATAAGTCGAACACTGAAGCTTTCTTT. Amino acids: CASSDKSNTEAFF.

This chain joins TRBV15 and TRBJ1-1; D gene unclear. V lost 9 bases and J lost 1, with 12 bases in between. This CDR3 is built from 13 residues. CDR1 and CDR2 from the germline V gene are LNHNV and YYDKDF (reference sequence). The CDR3 coding sequence is TGTGCCACTCAAAACGGTAGGAACACTGAAGCTTTCTTT. It is translated as CATQNGRNTEAFF. The full variable domain, its missing parts supplied by reference TRBV15 and TRBJ1-1, is DAMVIQNPRYQVTQFGKPVTLSCSQTLNHNVMYWYQQKSSQAPKLLFHYYDKDFNNEADTPDNFQSRRPNTSFCFLDIRSPGLGDTAMYLCATQNGRNTEAFFGQGTRLTVV.

In DNA, the CDR3 is TGTGCCAGCATTCTAGCGGGGGGTTACTACAATGAGCAGTTCTTC. This gives the protein CASILAGGYYNEQFF. The chain carries TRBV6-1 and TRBJ2-1, with TRBD2 matching over 11 bases. Germline assignment: CDR1 MNHNS and CDR2 SASEGT. The CDR3 loop spans 15 amino acids. The V and J ends lost 7 bases and 3 bases, in that order; junction bases with no gene match: 5.

The rearrangement joins TRBV4-3 to TRBJ1-5; no reliable D call. The V gene lost 1 base and the J gene lost 3 bases, with 7 bases spanning the gap. The CDR3 totals 14 residues. The V gene's germline CDR1 is LGHNA and CDR2 YSLEER. The CDR3 DNA reads as TGCGCCAGCAGCCAAGGGGCATTCAATCAGCCCCAGCATTTT. This encodes CASSQGAFNQPQHF.

This clonotype has only a few counts. The rearrangement links TRBV10-3 to TRBJ2-3, with 9 bases fitting TRBD1. Germline V gene sequence: CDR1 ENHRY, CDR2 SYGVKD. J was trimmed by 0 bases and V by 8 bases; bases with no gene match: 3. The CDR3 runs to 14 residues. DNA of the CDR3: TGTGCCATCTGGGGACAGGGAAGCACAGATACGCAGTATTTT. This translates into CAIWGQGSTDTQYF.

Only one count was recorded for this clonotype. This chain connects TRBV2 to TRBJ1-5, with no clear D. The CDR3 consists of 14 residues. Germline V gene lookup returns CDR1 SNHLY and CDR2 FYNNEI. Trimming left V 9 bases short and J 1 base short, with 13 bases between. Here the CDR3 DNA reads TGTGCCAGTAAAGGAGGTGTAAGCAATCAGCCCCAGCATTTT. It translates to CASKGGVSNQPQHF.

In its sample, this clonotype was seen a few times. The chain recombines TRBV7-2 with TRBJ2-7; D gene unclear. Trimming removed 1 base from V and 0 bases from J, with 10 bases in between. CDR1 and CDR2 from the germline V gene are SGHTA and FQGNSA. The CDR3 loop spans 15 amino acids. The CDR3 bases are TGTGCCAGCAGCTTAGGAGGCCTGAGCTCCTACGAGCAGTACTTC. It encodes CASSLGGLSSYEQYF.

The V call is TRBV4-2, the J call TRBJ1-4; 10 bases fit TRBD1. V shed 0 bases, J shed 7 bases, and the junction held 5 bases outside the gene matches. Germline values: CDR1 LGHNA, CDR2 YNFKEQ. The CDR3 is 16 residues long. The chain's CDR3 is CASSQEWTGGLEKLFF. CDR3 nucleotides: TGTGCCAGCAGCCAAGAGTGGACAGGGGGTCTTGAAAAACTGTTTTTT.

The rearrangement uses TRBV20-1 and TRBJ2-5; 13 bases align to TRBD2. Trimming at V came to 3 bases and at J to 7 bases, leaving 17 bases not matched to a gene. This CDR3 comprises 18 residues. The germline CDR1 and CDR2 sequences are DFQATT and SNEGSKA (reference sequence). The CDR3 sequence is CSASPRLAGGPALGTQYF. The DNA of the CDR3 is TGCAGTGCTAGCCCTAGACTAGCGGGGGGCCCCGCTTTGGGGACCCAGTACTTC.

This clonotype was observed a few times. The chain employs TRBV14 and TRBJ1-1; D is ambiguous. Germline V CDR1 and CDR2: SGHDN, FVKESK. The CDR3 has 17 amino acids. Between the trimmed V and J ends, which lost 0 bases and 5 bases, there was a span of 19 bases. The CDR3 DNA reads as TGTGCCAGCAGCCAAGATCCTACACGACCTCGAAAGACTGAAGCTTTCTTT. Protein: CASSQDPTRPRKTEAFF. The whole variable domain, remainder taken from reference TRBV14 and TRBJ1-1, is EAGVTQFPSHSVIEKGQTVTLRCDPISGHDNLYWYRRVMGKEIKFLLHFVKESKQDESGMPNNRFLAERTGGTYSTLKVQPAELEDSGVYFCASSQDPTRPRKTEAFFGQGTRLTVV.

J is TRBJ1-5 and V is TRBV20-1; no clear D gene. The V and J ends lost 6 bases and 0 bases respectively, with 18 bases between them. From germline, CDR1 is DFQATT and CDR2 SNEGSKA (reference sequence). The CDR3 has 16 residues. In DNA form, the CDR3 reads TGCAGTGCCATGGACCCAGGCGGCAGTAGCAATCAGCCCCAGCATTTT. Translation: CSAMDPGGSSNQPQHF.

This clonotype was counted between two and nine times. The J gene is TRBJ2-7, the V gene TRBV27; 11 positions match TRBD1. The length of the CDR3 is 16 residues. In germline, CDR1 is MNHEY, CDR2 SMNVEV (reference sequence). Germline trimming cut 4 bases from V and 6 bases from J; bases unmatched to any gene: 11. The CDR3 DNA sequence: TGTGCCAGCAGTTCCCGAACGGGACAGGGGGTAGCCGAGCAGTACTTC. It is translated as CASSSRTGQGVAEQYF.

J is TRBJ2-1 and V is TRBV14, with no clear D. CDR1 SGHDN and CDR2 FVKESK come from the germline V gene. Trimming stripped 1 base from V and 11 bases from J, with 18 bases between. The CDR3 consists of 15 residues. The CDR3, as DNA: TGTGCCAGCAGCCAAGTTAAATCCCTAAGACGCCAGCAGTTCTTC. It encodes CASSQVKSLRRQQFF.

This clonotype has a single count. V and J are TRBV5-6 and TRBJ1-6, with no clear D. Trimming removed 0 bases at V and 10 bases at J, with 8 bases between. CDR1 SGHDT and CDR2 YYEEEE come from the germline V gene. The CDR3 totals 13 residues. DNA for the CDR3: TGTGCCAGCAGCTTGGTCAACAGCTCACCCCTCCACTTT. Its translation: CASSLVNSSPLHF.

This clonotype was detected a few times. An end of the junction differs from the germline gene, which may be a read error. The gene calls are TRBV7-7 and TRBJ1-1; TRBD1 aligns across 7 bases. From germline, CDR1 is SSHAT and CDR2 FNYEAQ (reference sequence). CDR3 length equals 13 residues. The CDR3 nucleotides read TGTGCTAGCAGCCGGGACAGGAACACTGAAGCTTTCTTT. The encoded protein is CASSRDRNTEAFF. The whole variable domain, remainder taken from reference TRBV7-7 and TRBJ1-1, is GAGVSQSPRYKVTKRGQDVTLRCDPISSHATLYWYQQALGQGPEFLTYFNYEAQPDKSGLPSDRFSAERPEGSISTLTIQRTEQRDSAMYRCASSRDRNTEAFFGQGTRLTVV.